The 26 T cell receptor beta chains below come from one sample, sequenced in a study of T-cell reconstitution after alpha-beta-depleted transplantation in children. Preparation of the TCRbeta library used unique molecular identifiers. One entry per CDR3 protein results from TCRdb running MiXCR on the PCR reads. The data hold 450,000 to 600,000 distinct CDR3 sequences, with about 10% observed a single time. Sequencing was performed on PBMCs, taken before TCRalphabeta/CD19-depleted stem cell transplant. These receptors originate from a child aged 2 to 10 with inherited bone marrow failure, due to receive a stem cell transplant.

This clonotype came up many times. The rearrangement joins TRBV20-1 to TRBJ2-1; tentatively, D is TRBD1 or TRBD2 (5 bases each). V was cut by 0 bases and J by 0 bases, with 12 bases left in between. The CDR3 runs 16 residues. Germline V CDR1 and CDR2: DFQATT, SNEGSKA (reference sequence). CDR3 sequence (DNA): TGCAGTGCTAGAGATCTTGAGGGGAGCTCCTACAATGAGCAGTTCTTC. Encoded protein: CSARDLEGSSYNEQFF.

This clonotype came up many times. The V call is TRBV11-2, the J call TRBJ2-3; 8 nucleotides line up with TRBD2. J was trimmed by 7 bases and V by 5 bases; bases with no gene match: 11. In germline, CDR1 is SGHAT, CDR2 FQNNGV. The CDR3 runs 15 residues. The CDR3 region is CASSLLSGGPYTQYF. The CDR3 DNA is TGTGCCAGCAGCCTCCTTTCGGGAGGGCCTTATACGCAGTATTTT. Using reference TRBV11-2 and TRBJ2-3 for the parts outside the CDR3, the full variable domain is EAGVAQSPRYKIIEKRQSVAFWCNPISGHATLYWYQQILGQGPKLLIQFQNNGVVDDSQLPKDRFSAERLKGVDSTLKIQPAKLEDSAVYLCASSLLSGGPYTQYFGPGTRLTVL.

This clonotype was recorded at least ten times. The chain recombines TRBV20-1 with TRBJ2-4, with TRBD1 matching over 12 bases. The CDR3 is 15 amino acids. V lost 7 bases, J lost 5 bases, and 9 bases stayed unmatched. Germline CDR1 reads DFQATT; CDR2 reads SNEGSKA (reference sequence). CDR3 loop: CSGRDRGRLENIQYF. The CDR3 DNA follows: TGCAGTGGGAGGGACAGGGGGCGGCTCGAAAACATTCAGTACTTC.

The table lists this clonotype with a few counts. The chain uses TRBV3-1 and TRBJ2-1, with 15 nucleotides matching TRBD2. V dropped 0 bases and J dropped 3; count of bases not matched to a gene: 9. CDR1 is LGHDT, CDR2 YNNKEL, per germline (reference sequence). This CDR3 is 20 amino acids long. CDR3 nucleotides: TGTGCCAGCAGCCAAGATCGGGGACTAGCGGGAGGCCCACTCTACAATGAGCAGTTCTTC. This translates into CASSQDRGLAGGPLYNEQFF.

This clonotype turned up a few times. The chain joins TRBV18 to TRBJ2-7; 8 nucleotides match TRBD1. The germline CDR1 and CDR2 sequences are KGHSH and LQKENI. This CDR3 is 14 amino acids long. The junction had 6 bases not matched to a gene; V was cut back by 3 bases and J by 5 bases. The CDR3 here is CASSPTTGDDEQYF. Written as DNA, the CDR3 is TGTGCCAGCTCACCGACGACAGGGGACGACGAGCAGTACTTC.

The rearrangement joins TRBV6-5 to TRBJ2-7; a weak D match, TRBD1 (5 bases). Trimming pared 3 bases from V and 3 bases from J, leaving 18 bases between. The CDR3 loop spans 16 amino acids. Germline V lookup: CDR1 MNHEY, CDR2 SVGAGI. CDR3 DNA sequence: TGTGCCAGCAGTTATAATCAGGGTACCATCGGCTACGAGCAGTACTTC. Its protein product is CASSYNQGTIGYEQYF.

In its sample, this clonotype was seen many times. The chain joins TRBV3-1 to TRBJ2-2; TRBD2 aligns across 12 bases. CDR1 is LGHDT, CDR2 YNNKEL, per germline (reference sequence). With 5 bases clipped from V and 0 bases from J, the junction kept 7 bases outside the gene matches. The CDR3 consists of 18 residues. The CDR3 DNA reads as TGTGCCAGCAGCTACCTAGCGGGAGGGACTTCGAACACCGGGGAGCTGTTTTTT. This sequence encodes CASSYLAGGTSNTGELFF.

This clonotype was recorded a few times. The chain couples TRBV4-3 to TRBJ2-7, with TRBD2 identical over 13 bases. The length of the CDR3 is 19 residues. Germline V gene lookup returns CDR1 LGHNA and CDR2 YSLEER. Germline trimming cut 0 bases from V and 3 bases from J; bases unmatched to any gene: 11. CDR3 sequence reads: CASSQDLGLAGHRNYEQYF. The CDR3 DNA sequence: TGCGCCAGCAGCCAAGATTTGGGACTAGCGGGGCACAGAAACTACGAGCAGTACTTC.

In its sample, this clonotype was seen once. The genes are TRBV4-1 and TRBJ2-7, with D unclear. The V gene lost 1 base and the J gene lost 6 bases, with 22 bases spanning the gap. The CDR3 loop spans 17 amino acids. Germline V gives CDR1 MGHRA, CDR2 YSYEKL. CDR3 in DNA: TGCGCCAGCAGCCAAGTCGCATCGGTGGTCGGAATGGGCGAGCAGTACTTC. As protein: CASSQVASVVGMGEQYF.

This clonotype was seen once. A much larger clone sits a single nucleotide away, making a read error possible. The chain links TRBV30 to TRBJ2-2, with D hard to call. The CDR3 totals 15 residues. CDR1 and CDR2 (germline): GTSNPN, SVGIG (reference sequence). V was trimmed by 2 bases and J by 1 base, leaving 11 bases between them. CDR3 DNA sequence: TGTGCCTGGAGTAAGAATGGGCAGAACACCGGGGAGCTGTTTTTT. Amino acid sequence: CAWSKNGQNTGELFF.

On this clonotype itself: This may be a read error: a much more frequent sequence differs by one nucleotide. V and J are TRBV5-1 and TRBJ2-3; maybe TRBD1 (8 bases). This CDR3 is 16 amino acids long. V lost 1 base to trimming and J lost 7 bases, with 19 bases between them. Germline assignment: CDR1 SGHRS and CDR2 YFSETQ. The CDR3 nucleotides are TGCGCCAGCAGCTTGTGGCGAACAGGGGGGGCAAATACGCAGTATTTT. It yields the protein CASSLWRTGGANTQYF.

This clonotype was seen at least ten times. The chain is built from TRBV25-1 and TRBJ2-2; 11 bases align to TRBD1. CDR3 size: 16 residues. Germline values: CDR1 MGHDK, CDR2 SYGVNS. J lost 5 bases, V lost 8 bases, and 10 bases had no gene match. The DNA for the CDR3 is TGTGCCAGCTCGCCGGGGGACAGGGGGATAACCGGGGAGCTGTTTTTT. This sequence encodes CASSPGDRGITGELFF.

This clonotype was detected many times. V is TRBV5-1 and J is TRBJ1-2; TRBD1 matches 8 bases. The CDR3 sequence is 13 residues long. The germline V gene encodes CDR1 SGHRS and CDR2 YFSETQ. Trimming at V came to 4 bases and at J to 3 bases, leaving 2 bases not matched to a gene. As DNA, the CDR3 is TGCGCCAGCAGCGGGGGACAGGACTATGGCTACACCTTC. As protein: CASSGGQDYGYTF.

The chain combines TRBV7-9 with TRBJ2-7; tentatively, D is TRBD1 or TRBD2 (6 bases each). Germline loops: CDR1 SEHNR, CDR2 FQNEAQ (reference sequence). CDR3 length: 15 amino acids. V was shortened by 3 bases and J by 2 bases, with 14 bases between the two germline ends. The CDR3 spells CASSLGRTAPYEQYF. The CDR3 coding sequence is TGTGCCAGCAGCTTGGGGAGGACAGCCCCCTACGAGCAGTACTTC.

The chain joins TRBV20-1 to TRBJ2-1; D is undetermined. Germline assignment: CDR1 DFQATT and CDR2 SNEGSKA (reference sequence). The CDR3 has 10 amino acids. The V gene lost 3 bases and the J gene lost 9 bases, with 6 bases spanning the gap. The CDR3 region has the DNA TGCAGTGCTAGGTGGGGTGAGCAGTTCTTC. It encodes CSARWGEQFF.

This clonotype appeared many times. The chain joins TRBV7-8 to TRBJ2-5; D might be TRBD2 (6 bases). The CDR3 sequence is 15 residues long. Trimming stripped 1 base from V and 2 bases from J, with 11 bases between. CDR1 is SGHVS and CDR2 is FQNEAQ in the germline V gene. CDR3 nucleotides: TGTGCCAGCAGCTTAGACCGAGCGGGTCAAGAGACCCAGTACTTC. It encodes CASSLDRAGQETQYF.

The gene calls are TRBV29-1 and TRBJ1-2; the D gene is possibly TRBD1 (5 bases). V was trimmed by 6 bases and J by 5 bases, leaving 16 bases between them. The CDR3 sequence is 13 residues long. Germline assignment: CDR1 SQVTM and CDR2 ANQGSEA. The CDR3, as DNA: TGCAGCGTCGCCCCAGGGACGGGGTATGGCTACACCTTC. It yields the protein CSVAPGTGYGYTF.

At least ten counts were recorded for this clonotype. The chain is built from TRBV20-1 and TRBJ2-5; 8 nucleotides align to TRBD2. The germline gives CDR1 DFQATT, CDR2 SNEGSKA (reference sequence). The CDR3 length is 13 residues. J was trimmed by 5 bases and V by 1 base; bases with no gene match: 3. CDR3 sequence reads: CSARAGGGETQYF. For the CDR3, the DNA is TGCAGTGCTAGAGCGGGAGGGGGGGAGACCCAGTACTTC.

The CDR3 is CASSKGLAEMSYEQYF. CDR3 DNA sequence: TGCGCCAGCAGCAAAGGACTAGCGGAAATGTCCTACGAGCAGTACTTC. The J gene is TRBJ2-7, the V gene TRBV4-1; 10 bases fit TRBD2. Germline lookup yields CDR1 MGHRA and CDR2 YSYEKL. Trimming at V came to 5 bases and at J to 1 base, leaving 8 bases not matched to a gene. CDR3 length equals 16 residues.

The genes are TRBV7-6 and TRBJ2-1, with D maybe TRBD2 (6 bases). The V and J ends lost 8 bases and 10 bases respectively, with 24 bases between them. The germline V gene encodes CDR1 SGHVS and CDR2 FNYEAQ. The CDR3 covers 15 residues. DNA of the CDR3: TGTGCCAGCGTACCCGGGGGTTATCCCGCAGTCGAGCAGTTCTTC. Its translation: CASVPGGYPAVEQFF. The full variable domain, in which reference TRBV7-6 and TRBJ2-1 provide the parts outside the CDR3, is GAGVSQSPRYKVTKRGQDVALRCDPISGHVSLYWYRQALGQGPEFLTYFNYEAQQDKSGLPNDRFSAERPEGSISTLTIQRTEQRDSAMYRCASVPGGYPAVEQFFGPGTRLTVL.

This clonotype was found many times. The chain uses TRBV7-9 and TRBJ2-2; D unclear. CDR3 length: 12 residues. Germline assignment: CDR1 SEHNR and CDR2 FQNEAQ (reference sequence). V was clipped by 0 bases and J by 9 bases, with 5 bases between them. The CDR3 coding sequence is TGTGCCAGCAGCTTAGCTTCCCGGGAGCTGTTTTTT. Its protein product is CASSLASRELFF.

This clonotype was observed a few times. The chain joins TRBV2 to TRBJ2-2; the D call may be TRBD1 or TRBD2 (5 bases each). CDR3 size: 16 residues. Trimming pared 8 bases from V and 0 bases from J, leaving 16 bases between. CDR1 SNHLY and CDR2 FYNNEI come from the germline V gene. The CDR3 region has the DNA TGTGCCAGCCGAGAGGGGAGCGGCTCGAACACCGGGGAGCTGTTTTTT. Translation: CASREGSGSNTGELFF.

This clonotype was counted at least ten times. The chain employs TRBV7-2 and TRBJ2-1, with 11 positions matching TRBD2. The CDR3 loop spans 15 amino acids. V lost 6 bases and J lost 4; bases outside the gene matches: 5. The germline CDR1 and CDR2 sequences are SGHTA and FQGNSA. CDR3 sequence: CASSMGLAAYNEQFF. The CDR3 region has the DNA TGTGCCAGCAGTATGGGACTAGCGGCTTACAATGAGCAGTTCTTC.

The chain links TRBV7-2 to TRBJ2-3; 7 bases line up with TRBD2. CDR1 is SGHTA, CDR2 FQGNSA, per germline. There are 17 residues in the CDR3. V shed 1 base, J shed 2 bases, and the junction held 9 bases outside the gene matches. The CDR3 DNA reads as TGTGCCAGCAGCTTAGGGCGGGGGTTGAGGGTCACAGATACGCAGTATTTT. It encodes CASSLGRGLRVTDTQYF.

The chain is built from TRBV28 and TRBJ2-2; D unresolved. The V gene's germline CDR1 is MDHEN and CDR2 SYDVKM. V lost 1 base and J 5 bases, leaving 17 bases between the germline ends. The length of the CDR3 is 17 residues. CDR3 amino acids: CASSLYEFGATTGELFF. DNA for the CDR3: TGTGCCAGCAGTTTATATGAATTTGGAGCGACAACCGGGGAGCTGTTTTTT.

The table lists this clonotype with a few counts. The chain recombines TRBV10-3 with TRBJ2-7; possible D gene TRBD1, 5 bases. V gave up 5 bases and J gave up 1 base, with 9 bases separating them. The CDR3 is made up of 13 amino acids. The germline V gene has CDR1 ENHRY and CDR2 SYGVKD. Here the CDR3 reads CAISQGGSYEQYF. CDR3 nucleotides: TGTGCCATCAGTCAGGGTGGGTCCTACGAGCAGTACTTC.